The 12 T cell receptor beta chains below all came from one sample that was sequenced in a study of T cell responses to AZD1222 COVID-19 vaccine. The data were produced by immunoSEQ multiplex PCR, yet TCRdb's version contains in-frame clones alone and is incomplete. The table records around 110,000 clones, approximately 83% of them present only once. Source: peripheral blood, taken on day 0 of MenACWY control vaccination. The receptors shown here come from an adult in good health.

V gene TRBV24-1 combines with J gene TRBJ2-5, with D possibly matching TRBD2 (6 bases). V was clipped by 4 bases and J by 5 bases, with 16 bases between them. This CDR3 has 15 residues. Per the germline V gene, CDR1 is KGHDR and CDR2 is SFDVKD. The CDR3 spells CATSEFGGGIETQYF. The CDR3 coding sequence is TGTGCCACCAGTGAGTTCGGTGGAGGGATTGAGACCCAGTACTTC.

The chain joins TRBV28 to TRBJ1-1; D remains ambiguous. V gave up 3 bases and J gave up 5 bases, with 16 bases separating them. The CDR3 extends over 15 amino acids. The V gene's germline CDR1 is MDHEN and CDR2 SYDVKM. CDR3: CASSFRDRTGTEAFF. CDR3 DNA sequence: TGTGCCAGCAGTTTTCGGGATAGGACGGGGACTGAAGCTTTCTTT.

V and J are TRBV12-3 or TRBV12-4 and TRBJ1-1; D gene ambiguous. This CDR3 comprises 13 residues. V was shortened by 6 bases and J by 3 bases, with 11 bases between the two germline ends. The CDR3 here is CASSLDMDTEAFF. The CDR3 DNA sequence: TGTGCCAGCAGCCTTGACATGGACACTGAAGCTTTCTTT.

The gene calls are TRBV5-4 and TRBJ2-7, with 16 positions matching TRBD2. Germline V gives CDR1 SGHNT, CDR2 YYREEE (reference sequence). The CDR3 has 17 amino acids. With 3 bases clipped from V and 4 bases from J, the junction kept 7 bases outside the gene matches. Here the CDR3 reads CASSSGLAGGPRYEQYF. CDR3 nucleotides: TGTGCCAGCAGCTCGGGACTAGCGGGGGGGCCGAGGTACGAGCAGTACTTC.

This clone was found a few times. The sample has other DNA sequences that encode this CDR3 too. The chain has TRBV18 and TRBJ1-2; D not resolved. Germline V gene data show CDR1 as KGHSH and CDR2 as LQKENI. There are 14 residues in the CDR3. V was cut by 2 bases and J by 3 bases, with 10 bases left in between. Here the CDR3 reads CASSPVSSDYGYTF. As DNA, the CDR3 is TGTGCCAGCTCACCAGTTTCGAGTGACTATGGCTACACCTTC.

This sequence joins TRBV24-1 and TRBJ2-3; D gene ambiguous. The germline V gene has CDR1 KGHDR and CDR2 SFDVKD. V was trimmed by 6 bases and J by 1 base, leaving 7 bases between them. The CDR3 sequence is 13 residues long. CDR3 region: CATSRQGTDTQYF. DNA for the CDR3: TGTGCCACCAGTCGACAAGGCACAGATACGCAGTATTTT.

This clone was counted only a few times. V is TRBV25-1 and J is TRBJ2-5, with D tentatively TRBD2 (5 bases). Germline V CDR1 and CDR2: MGHDK, SYGVNS. This CDR3 spans 14 amino acids. Trimming stripped 8 bases from V and 5 bases from J, with 18 bases between. In DNA, the CDR3 is TGTGCCAGCGGTATAGGGCTACGAGGGGAGACCCAGTACTTC. Residues: CASGIGLRGETQYF.

The chain has TRBV24-1 and TRBJ2-1; D gene uncertain. Germline V lookup: CDR1 KGHDR, CDR2 SFDVKD. The length of the CDR3 is 17 residues. V was cut by 0 bases and J by 4 bases, with 15 bases left in between. CDR3 protein: CATSDLRAVGYYNEQFF. In DNA, the CDR3 is TGTGCCACCAGTGATTTGAGGGCAGTAGGATATTACAATGAGCAGTTCTTC.

The rearrangement links TRBV7-2 to TRBJ1-6, with D possibly TRBD1 on 6 matching bases. Germline loops: CDR1 SGHTA, CDR2 FQGNSA. The CDR3 covers 14 residues. V was trimmed by 4 bases and J by 10 bases, leaving 14 bases between them. The CDR3 coding sequence is TGTGCCAGCAGCTCACTGAAAGGGGGATCACCCCTCCACTTT. Translating gives CASSSLKGGSPLHF.

The chain has TRBV7-2 and TRBJ1-2; TRBD1 matches 8 bases. CDR3 size: 15 residues. Germline V gene lookup returns CDR1 SGHTA and CDR2 FQGNSA. Germline trimming cut 5 bases from V and 5 bases from J; bases unmatched to any gene: 10. The CDR3 spells CASSQGQGRAYGYTF. For the CDR3, the DNA is TGTGCCAGCAGCCAAGGACAGGGCAGGGCGTATGGCTACACCTTC.

This chain links TRBV5-6 with TRBJ2-3, with D perhaps matching TRBD1 (5 bases). Per germline, CDR1 SGHDT and CDR2 YYEEEE. The CDR3 has 13 residues. V was trimmed by 2 bases and J by 4 bases, leaving 8 bases between them. The CDR3 nucleotides read TGTGCCAGCAGCTTATGGGGCGCAGATACGCAGTATTTT. It yields the protein CASSLWGADTQYF.

The chain links TRBV19 to TRBJ2-5; D may be TRBD2 (6 bases). The CDR3 runs 14 residues. Germline-derived CDR1 and CDR2 are LNHDA and SQIVND (reference sequence). Between the trimmed V and J ends, which lost 9 bases and 5 bases, there was a span of 19 bases. The CDR3 DNA reads as TGTGCCAGCGCAGAGGAGGGCCCTAGGGAGACCCAGTACTTC. Amino acid sequence: CASAEEGPRETQYF.